One and the same sample provided the 3 T cell receptor beta chains below, sequenced in a study of CD8+ T cells in alopecia areata. Sequencing templates came from extracted RNA that was reverse transcribed into cDNA. Clones were sequenced by immunoSEQ multiplex PCR, and TCRdb holds only the in-frame ones, with some missing. The sample includes around 250,000 clones, 67% of them seen just once. This sample comprised CD4+ T cells sorted from blood, obtained at week 0. These receptors were collected from a human donor with alopecia areata.

The CDR3: CASSDLGALEETQYF. DNA for the CDR3: TGTGCCAGCAGTGACCTAGGGGCGCTCGAAGAGACCCAGTACTTC. The chain has TRBV2 and TRBJ2-5, with D tentatively TRBD1 (5 bases). Germline V gene lookup returns CDR1 SNHLY and CDR2 FYNNEI. The CDR3 runs 15 residues. Trimming cost V 3 bases and J 3 bases, with 14 bases left between them. Full variable domain (remainder filled in from reference TRBV2 and TRBJ2-5): EPEVTQTPSHQVTQMGQEVILRCVPISNHLYFYWYRQILGQKVEFLVSFYNNEISEKSEIFDDQFSVERPDGSNFTLKIRSTKLEDSAMYFCASSDLGALEETQYFGPGTRLLVL.

The chain uses TRBV27 and TRBJ2-2, with a weak D call TRBD2 (5 bases). The CDR3 spans 13 residues. In germline, CDR1 is MNHEY, CDR2 SMNVEV (reference sequence). V gave up 8 bases and J gave up 4 bases, with 11 bases separating them. DNA of the CDR3: TGTGCCAGCGGGCCCGGGGTCACCGGGGAGCTGTTTTTT. This sequence encodes CASGPGVTGELFF.

V gene TRBV7-9 combines with J gene TRBJ2-7; TRBD2 aligns across 7 bases. This CDR3 has 12 amino acids. Germline CDR1 reads SEHNR; CDR2 reads FQNEAQ (reference sequence). The ends lost 5 bases at V and 3 bases at J; junction bases unmatched: 1. The CDR3 region has the DNA TGTGCCAGCAGCGAGCGGGACTACGAGCAGTACTTC. This gives the protein CASSERDYEQYF.